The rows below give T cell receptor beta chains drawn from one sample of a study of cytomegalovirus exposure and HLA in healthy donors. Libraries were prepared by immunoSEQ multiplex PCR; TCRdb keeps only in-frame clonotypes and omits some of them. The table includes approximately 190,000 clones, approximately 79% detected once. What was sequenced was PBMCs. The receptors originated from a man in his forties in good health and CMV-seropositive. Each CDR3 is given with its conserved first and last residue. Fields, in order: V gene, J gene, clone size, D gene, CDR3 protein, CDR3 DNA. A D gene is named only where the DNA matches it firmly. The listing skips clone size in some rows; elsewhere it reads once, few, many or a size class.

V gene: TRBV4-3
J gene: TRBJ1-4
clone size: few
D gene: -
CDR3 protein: CASSRVNEKLFF
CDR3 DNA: TGCGCCAGCAGCCGAGTAAATGAAAAACTGTTTTTT

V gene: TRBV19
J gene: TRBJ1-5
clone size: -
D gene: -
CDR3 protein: CASSFRQILSNQPQHF
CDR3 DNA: TGTGCCAGTAGTTTCCGACAGATACTTAGCAATCAGCCCCAGCATTTT

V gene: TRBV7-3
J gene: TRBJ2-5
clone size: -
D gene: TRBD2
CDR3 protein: CASSLSGGGKTQYF
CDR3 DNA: TGTGCCAGCAGCTTAAGCGGCGGGGGGAAGACCCAGTACTTC

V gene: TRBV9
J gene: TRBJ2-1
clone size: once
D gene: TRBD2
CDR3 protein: CASSPLPGLAGGHNEQFF
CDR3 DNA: TGTGCCAGCAGCCCCCTCCCAGGACTAGCGGGGGGCCACAATGAGCAGTTCTTC

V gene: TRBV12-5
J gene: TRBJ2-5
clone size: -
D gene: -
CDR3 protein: CASGLVLGETQYF
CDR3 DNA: TGTGCTAGTGGTTTGGTACTTGGAGAGACCCAGTACTTC

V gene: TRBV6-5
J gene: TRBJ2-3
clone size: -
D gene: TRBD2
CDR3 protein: CASSPSGGAADTQYF
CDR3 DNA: TGTGCCAGCAGCCCCAGCGGGGGGGCCGCAGATACGCAGTATTTT

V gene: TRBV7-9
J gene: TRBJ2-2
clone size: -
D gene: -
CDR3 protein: CASTSWAFTGELFF
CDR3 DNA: TGTGCCAGCACCTCTTGGGCATTCACCGGGGAGCTGTTTTTT

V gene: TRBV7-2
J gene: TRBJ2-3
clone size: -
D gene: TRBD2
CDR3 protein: CASSFPLAGAISTDTQYF
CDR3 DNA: TGTGCCAGCAGCTTCCCCCTAGCGGGGGCCATTAGCACAGATACGCAGTATTTT

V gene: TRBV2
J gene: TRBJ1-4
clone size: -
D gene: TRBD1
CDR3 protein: CASSESPTGGVTNEKLFF
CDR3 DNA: TGTGCCAGCAGTGAATCCCCCACAGGGGGTGTAACTAATGAAAAACTGTTTTTT

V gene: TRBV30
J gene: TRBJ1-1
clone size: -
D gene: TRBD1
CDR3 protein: CAWSVLGTGLSTAFF
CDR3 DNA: TGTGCCTGGAGTGTACTAGGGACAGGGCTATCTACGGCTTTCTTT

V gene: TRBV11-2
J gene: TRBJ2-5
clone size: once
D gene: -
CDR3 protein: CASSFGLTQETQYF
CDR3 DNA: TGTGCCAGCAGCTTTGGCTTGACTCAAGAGACCCAGTACTTC

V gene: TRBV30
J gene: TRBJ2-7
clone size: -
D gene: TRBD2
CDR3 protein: CAWGSGGLSYEQYF
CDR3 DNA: TGTGCCTGGGGTAGCGGGGGTCTCTCCTACGAGCAGTACTTC

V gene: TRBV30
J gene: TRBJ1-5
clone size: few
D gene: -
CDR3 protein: CAWSVGVLSNQPQHF
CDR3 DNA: TGTGCCTGGAGTGTAGGGGTATTGTCGAATCAGCCCCAGCATTTT

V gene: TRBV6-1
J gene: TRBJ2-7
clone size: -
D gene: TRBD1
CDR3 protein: CASRSTGTGDLEQYF
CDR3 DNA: TGTGCCAGCAGATCTACCGGGACAGGTGATCTAGAGCAGTACTTC

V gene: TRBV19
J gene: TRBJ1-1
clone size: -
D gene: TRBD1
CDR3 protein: CASDMGQGVAEAFF
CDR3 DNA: TGTGCCAGTGACATGGGACAGGGAGTTGCTGAAGCTTTCTTT

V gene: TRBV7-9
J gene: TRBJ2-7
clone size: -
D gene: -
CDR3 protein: CASRVGQLYEQYF
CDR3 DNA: TGTGCCAGCAGAGTTGGACAGCTCTACGAGCAGTACTTC

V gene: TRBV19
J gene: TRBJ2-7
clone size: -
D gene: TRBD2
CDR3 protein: CASSEVAGAYEQYF
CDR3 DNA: TGTGCCAGTAGTGAGGTAGCGGGGGCCTACGAGCAGTACTTC

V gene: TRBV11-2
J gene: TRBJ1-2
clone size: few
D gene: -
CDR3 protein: CASSLVRGGGYTF
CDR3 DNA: TGTGCCAGCAGCTTAGTTCGAGGGGGTGGCTACACCTTC

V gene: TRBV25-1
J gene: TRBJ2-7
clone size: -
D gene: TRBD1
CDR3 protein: CASKGASSRQYF
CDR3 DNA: TGTGCCAGCAAGGGGGCGTCTAGTAGGCAGTACTTC

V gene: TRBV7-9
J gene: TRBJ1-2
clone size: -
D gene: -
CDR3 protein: CASSLPGSGRGYTF
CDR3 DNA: TGTGCCAGCAGCTTACCCGGGTCCGGAAGGGGCTACACCTTC

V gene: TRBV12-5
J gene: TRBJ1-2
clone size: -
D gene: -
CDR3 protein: CASGPTGAPTGYGYTF
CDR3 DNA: TGTGCTAGTGGGCCGACTGGGGCCCCGACAGGATATGGCTACACCTTC

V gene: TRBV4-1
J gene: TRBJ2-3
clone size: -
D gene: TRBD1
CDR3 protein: CASSQVATGDGSTDTQYF
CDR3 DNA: TGCGCCAGCAGCCAAGTGGCTACAGGGGATGGGTCCACAGATACGCAGTATTTT

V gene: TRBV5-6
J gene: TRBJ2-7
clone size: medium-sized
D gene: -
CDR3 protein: CASSAGTLIYEQYF
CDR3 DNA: TGTGCCAGCAGCGCCGGGACTCTAATCTACGAGCAGTACTTC

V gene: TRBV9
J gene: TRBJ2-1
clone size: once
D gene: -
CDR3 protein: CASSFGPTDEQFF
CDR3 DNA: TGTGCCAGCAGCTTCGGTCCCACGGATGAGCAGTTCTTC

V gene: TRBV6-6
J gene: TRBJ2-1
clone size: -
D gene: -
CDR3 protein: CASREERRGQNEQFF
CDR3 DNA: TGTGCCAGCAGGGAAGAAAGGAGGGGACAGAATGAGCAGTTCTTC

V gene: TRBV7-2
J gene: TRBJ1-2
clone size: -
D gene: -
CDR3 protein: CASSLASGRGAYGYTF
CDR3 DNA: TGTGCCAGCAGTTTAGCCTCGGGGCGGGGAGCCTATGGCTACACCTTC

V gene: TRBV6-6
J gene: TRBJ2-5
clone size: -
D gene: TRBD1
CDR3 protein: CASSFPGTGQETQYF
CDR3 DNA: TGTGCCAGCAGTTTCCCTGGGACAGGGCAAGAGACCCAGTACTTC

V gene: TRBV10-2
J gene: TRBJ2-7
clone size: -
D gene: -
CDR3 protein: CASGTGGEQYF
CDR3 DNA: TGCGCCAGTGGGACTGGGGGCGAGCAGTACTTC

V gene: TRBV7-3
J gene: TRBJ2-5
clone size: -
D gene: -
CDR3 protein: CASSFGGPRETQYF
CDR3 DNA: TGTGCCAGCAGCTTCGGGGGGCCCCGGGAGACCCAGTACTTC

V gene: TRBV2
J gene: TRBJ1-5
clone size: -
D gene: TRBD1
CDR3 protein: CASRASGTGKDQPQHF
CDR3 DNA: TGTGCCAGCAGAGCCTCTGGGACAGGGAAGGATCAGCCCCAGCATTTT

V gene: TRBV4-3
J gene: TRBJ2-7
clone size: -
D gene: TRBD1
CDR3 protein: CASSLFRDRGLDEQYF
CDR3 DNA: TGCGCCAGCAGCCTTTTCCGGGACAGGGGGTTGGACGAGCAGTACTTC

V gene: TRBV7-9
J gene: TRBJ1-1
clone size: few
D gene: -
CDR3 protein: CASSLSQNTEAFF
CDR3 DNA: TGTGCCAGCAGCTTATCACAGAACACTGAAGCTTTCTTT

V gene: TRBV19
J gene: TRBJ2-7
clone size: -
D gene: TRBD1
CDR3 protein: CASSKGGQAYEQYF
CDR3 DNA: TGTGCCAGTAGTAAGGGGGGACAGGCCTACGAGCAGTACTTC

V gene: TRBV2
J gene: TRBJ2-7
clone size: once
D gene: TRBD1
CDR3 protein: CASSGLGTGVQGEQYF
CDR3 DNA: TGTGCCAGCAGTGGACTGGGGACAGGGGTGCAGGGCGAGCAGTACTTC

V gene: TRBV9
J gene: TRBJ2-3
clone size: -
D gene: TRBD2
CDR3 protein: CASSPAGGTDTQYF
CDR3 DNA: TGTGCCAGCAGCCCAGCGGGGGGGACAGATACGCAGTATTTT

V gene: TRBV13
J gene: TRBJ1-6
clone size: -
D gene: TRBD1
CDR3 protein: CASSPGTGYSPLHF
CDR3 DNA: TGTGCCAGCAGCCCCGGGACAGGGTATTCACCCCTCCACTTT

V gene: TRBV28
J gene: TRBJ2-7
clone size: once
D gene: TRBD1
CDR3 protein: CASIRQGSIYEQYF
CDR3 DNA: TGTGCCAGCATCAGACAGGGTTCAATCTACGAGCAGTACTTC

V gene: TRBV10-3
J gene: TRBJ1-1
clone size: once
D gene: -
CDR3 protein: CAIIAAPNTEAFF
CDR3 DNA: TGTGCCATCATTGCGGCACCGAACACTGAAGCTTTCTTT

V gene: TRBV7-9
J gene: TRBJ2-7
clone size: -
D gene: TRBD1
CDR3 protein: CASSSRQGDEQYF
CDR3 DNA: TGTGCCAGCAGCTCAAGACAGGGGGACGAGCAGTACTTC

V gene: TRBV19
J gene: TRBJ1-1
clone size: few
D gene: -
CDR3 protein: CASSLRGTEAFF
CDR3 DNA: TGTGCCAGTAGTCTACGAGGCACTGAAGCTTTCTTT